Listed below are T cell receptor beta chains from one sample, sequenced in a study of cytomegalovirus exposure and HLA in healthy donors. The protocol was immunoSEQ multiplex PCR, while the TCRdb copy is restricted to in-frame clones and leaves out a portion. The data contain approximately 90,000 clones, roughly three quarters of them singletons. The sample consisted of PBMCs. The source of these receptors is a male donor in good health and CMV-seronegative. CDR3s include the opening cysteine and the closing phenylalanine or tryptophan. The order of the fields is clone size, V gene, D gene, J gene, CDR3 protein, CDR3 DNA. The D gene is left open where the match is weak. Rows may omit the clone size; those that give it use once, few, many or a size class.

size: many; V: TRBV10-3; D: TRBD1; J: TRBJ1-4; CDR3: CATGTGIEKLFF; DNA: TGTGCCACCGGGACAGGGATCGAAAAACTGTTTTTT
size: -; V: TRBV9; D: -; J: TRBJ2-1; CDR3: CASSDNRDFSYNEQFF; DNA: TGTGCCAGCAGCGATAACCGGGACTTCTCCTACAATGAGCAGTTCTTC
size: -; V: TRBV27; D: -; J: TRBJ1-1; CDR3: CASSWGVGGNTEAFF; DNA: TGTGCCAGCAGTTGGGGGGTCGGGGGGAACACTGAAGCTTTCTTT
size: -; V: TRBV7-6; D: -; J: TRBJ2-2; CDR3: CASSLSPGGTGELFF; DNA: TGTGCCAGCAGCTTAAGTCCAGGGGGGACCGGGGAGCTGTTTTTT
size: -; V: TRBV11-2; D: TRBD1; J: TRBJ2-5; CDR3: CASSSSTGGGETQYF; DNA: TGTGCCAGCAGCTCCTCGACAGGGGGCGGAGAGACCCAGTACTTC
size: -; V: TRBV7-9; D: -; J: TRBJ1-1; CDR3: CASSLAGVNTEAFF; DNA: TGTGCCAGCAGCTTGGCAGGGGTGAACACTGAAGCTTTCTTT
size: -; V: TRBV28; D: TRBD2; J: TRBJ2-7; CDR3: CASIPSGSRYEQYF; DNA: TGTGCCAGCATCCCTAGCGGGAGTCGATACGAGCAGTACTTC
size: once; V: TRBV9; D: TRBD1; J: TRBJ1-2; CDR3: CASSQGEGCTF; DNA: TGTGCCAGCTCACAGGGGGAAGGCTGCACCTTC
size: -; V: TRBV5-1; D: TRBD2; J: TRBJ2-2; CDR3: CASSIKVAGDPGELFF; DNA: TGCGCCAGCAGCATAAAAGTAGCGGGAGACCCCGGGGAGCTGTTTTTT
size: -; V: TRBV4-1; D: TRBD1; J: TRBJ1-2; CDR3: CASSQVGGSARQGASGYTF; DNA: TGCGCCAGCAGCCAAGTCGGGGGGTCCGCCAGACAGGGGGCATCTGGCTACACCTTC
size: -; V: TRBV18; D: TRBD1; J: TRBJ1-5; CDR3: CASSRTGINQPQHF; DNA: TGTGCCAGCTCTCGGACAGGGATTAATCAGCCCCAGCATTTT
size: -; V: TRBV6-1; D: -; J: TRBJ1-5; CDR3: CASTGMGSPEQPQHF; DNA: TGTGCCAGCACCGGGATGGGCTCACCGGAACAGCCCCAGCATTTT
size: -; V: TRBV29-1; D: TRBD2; J: TRBJ2-1; CDR3: CSALGGELAGGSRPSSYNEQFF; DNA: TGCAGCGCTCTCGGAGGGGAGCTAGCGGGAGGGTCGCGTCCAAGCTCCTACAATGAGCAGTTCTTC
size: -; V: TRBV5-1; D: -; J: TRBJ2-3; CDR3: CASSSGMRTSTDTQYF; DNA: TGCGCCAGCAGCTCCGGGATGAGAACTAGCACAGATACGCAGTATTTT
size: -; V: TRBV5-4; D: -; J: TRBJ2-2; CDR3: CASSSPAGAGPNTGELFF; DNA: TGTGCCAGCAGCTCGCCCGCGGGGGCGGGTCCGAACACCGGGGAGCTGTTTTTT
size: -; V: TRBV4-3; D: TRBD1; J: TRBJ1-6; CDR3: CASSPEGQAFNSPLHF; DNA: TGCGCCAGCAGCCCTGAAGGACAGGCCTTTAATTCACCCCTCCACTTT
size: -; V: TRBV9; D: TRBD1; J: TRBJ2-7; CDR3: CASSQGLTGTGATYEQYF; DNA: TGTGCCAGCAGCCAAGGACTTACCGGGACAGGGGCCACCTACGAGCAGTACTTC
size: -; V: TRBV30; D: TRBD1; J: TRBJ2-7; CDR3: CAWSVLTLTGRTYEQYF; DNA: TGTGCCTGGAGTGTACTTACCCTGACAGGGCGAACCTACGAGCAGTACTTC
size: -; V: TRBV10-2; D: -; J: TRBJ2-7; CDR3: CASSDSDSDYEQYF; DNA: TGCGCCAGCAGTGACTCGGACAGCGACTACGAGCAGTACTTC
size: -; V: TRBV4-1; D: TRBD2; J: TRBJ2-3; CDR3: CASSQARLARSTDTQYF; DNA: TGCGCCAGCAGCCAAGCTCGACTAGCGCGGAGCACAGATACGCAGTATTTT
size: -; V: TRBV28; D: TRBD1; J: TRBJ2-7; CDR3: CASSSRHRGPEQYF; DNA: TGTGCCAGCAGTTCCCGCCACAGGGGGCCCGAGCAGTACTTC
size: -; V: TRBV9; D: -; J: TRBJ1-1; CDR3: CASSATGAMNTEAFF; DNA: TGTGCCAGCAGCGCAACGGGAGCAATGAACACTGAAGCTTTCTTT
size: -; V: TRBV18; D: -; J: TRBJ2-3; CDR3: CASSPRGWNTDTQYF; DNA: TGTGCCAGCTCACCCCGGGGTTGGAACACAGATACGCAGTATTTT
size: -; V: TRBV11-2; D: -; J: TRBJ1-1; CDR3: CASSLIQGHGTEAFF; DNA: TGTGCCAGCAGCTTAATTCAGGGGCATGGCACTGAAGCTTTCTTT
size: -; V: TRBV4-3; D: -; J: TRBJ2-3; CDR3: CASSQEWENTDTQYF; DNA: TGCGCCAGCAGCCAAGAATGGGAGAACACAGATACGCAGTATTTT
size: -; V: TRBV19; D: -; J: TRBJ2-5; CDR3: CASSIGGSNQETQYF; DNA: TGTGCCAGTAGTATAGGCGGGTCCAACCAAGAGACCCAGTACTTC
size: -; V: TRBV4-1; D: TRBD2; J: TRBJ2-1; CDR3: CASSQTGLAGKNEQFF; DNA: TGCGCCAGCAGCCAGACGGGACTAGCGGGGAAGAATGAGCAGTTCTTC
size: -; V: TRBV5-1; D: -; J: TRBJ2-5; CDR3: CASSLAPAGNQETQYF; DNA: TGCGCCAGCAGCTTGGCCCCCGCAGGGAACCAAGAGACCCAGTACTTC
size: -; V: TRBV11-2; D: TRBD1; J: TRBJ1-1; CDR3: CASSTTGGTEAFF; DNA: TGTGCCAGCAGCACAACAGGGGGGACTGAAGCTTTCTTT
size: -; V: TRBV11-2; D: TRBD2; J: TRBJ2-1; CDR3: CASSSVSGRFHNEQFF; DNA: TGTGCCAGCAGCTCGGTAAGCGGGAGGTTTCACAATGAGCAGTTCTTC
size: -; V: TRBV27; D: TRBD1; J: TRBJ1-6; CDR3: CASSLTGVSYNSPLHF; DNA: TGTGCCAGCAGTTTGACAGGGGTCTCCTATAATTCACCCCTCCACTTT
size: -; V: TRBV19; D: -; J: TRBJ1-1; CDR3: CASSMWEWRGTEAFF; DNA: TGTGCCAGTAGTATGTGGGAGTGGCGCGGCACTGAAGCTTTCTTT
size: -; V: TRBV4-3; D: -; J: TRBJ1-5; CDR3: CASSQGSGNQPQHF; DNA: TGCGCCAGCAGCCAAGGATCAGGGAATCAGCCCCAGCATTTT